This T cell receptor beta chain stems from a study of cytomegalovirus exposure and HLA in healthy donors. Study outcomes and limitations: A likely sequencing artifact accounted for one observed cluster of highly shared sequence variants. A later analysis showed that HLA-associated TCR beta chains had undergone more clonal expansion than equally common others. Being productive about 90% or about 30% of the time was typical of most TCR beta V segments in an earlier analysis.

In the PCR, 60 Vbeta and 13 Jbeta primers were used. This table comes from immunoSEQ multiplex PCR, and its TCRdb copy is limited to in-frame clones, with some not included. This sample yields 84,000 or so clones, of which 70% to 85% are seen a single time; 2.5% to 3.5% belongs to the top ten. Concerning this clone itself: Its antigen is unknown.

V lost 3 bases to trimming and J lost 6 bases, with 14 bases between them. CDR3 length: 14 residues. Germline values: CDR1 ENHRY, CDR2 SYGVKD. The sample taken for sequencing was PBMCs. V gene TRBV10-3 combines with J gene TRBJ1-1, with D uncertain. This TCR derives from a man in his thirties or forties in good health and CMV-seronegative. The CDR3 loop reads CAISEEGGRAEAFF. For the CDR3, the DNA is TGTGCCATCAGTGAAGAAGGTGGGAGGGCTGAAGCTTTCTTT.